This T cell receptor (beta chain) derives from a study of shared clonotypes between healthy human individuals. Whole-study results and caveats: Sample collection involved blood only; tissue repertoires are likely different. Approximately 4.6% of naive CD4 clonotypes were common to several donors.

Naive CD8 cells were CD45RO-negative, positively selected for CCR7, excluding terminally differentiated effector memory CD45RA+ cells. A note on this clone: Its target is not known.

The V gene's germline CDR1 is SNHLY and CDR2 FYNNEI. This CDR3 is built from 13 residues. Trimming removed 8 bases from V and 2 bases from J, with 13 bases in between. The study ran the assay at deep level. As originally analysed: Junction-only sequences without quality scores came from ImmunoSEQ, so filtering differed. Assay: immunoSEQ multiplex PCR; the TCRdb copy retains only in-frame clones and omits some. The DNA gave D and trimming, while V, J and clone size come from that table. The sample carries under 1 million clones, around 96% recorded once. Sequenced material: naive CD8+ T cells sorted from blood. The receptor comes from a man aged 25-45 years in good health. This chain uses TRBV2 with TRBJ2-7; D possibly corresponds to TRBD2 (5 bases). In DNA, the CDR3 is TGTGCCAGCCTCCTTGAGGGAGCCTACGAGCAGTACTTC. It specifies CASLLEGAYEQYF.